The 7 T cell receptor beta chains below were found in one sample sequenced in a study of post-analysis software for immune sequencing data. These receptors are not linked to any known antigen. Whole-study findings and limits: Five TRBV segments were significantly more frequent in patients than in controls. TRBV5-6, TRBV5-1 and TRBV20-1 were among these segments.

Unique molecular identifiers were carried by the TCR beta cDNA libraries. MiXCR, applied by TCRdb to the PCR reads, yields one record per CDR3 protein. The table includes roughly 570,000 distinct CDR3 sequences, around a third detected once. The sequencing input was blood. The receptors were sampled from a girl aged 2-17 years with multiple sclerosis.

This clonotype was counted only a few times. The rearrangement links TRBV28 to TRBJ2-5; unclear D gene. Trimming pared 3 bases from V and 5 bases from J, leaving 4 bases between. The CDR3 sequence is 11 residues long. Germline values: CDR1 MDHEN, CDR2 SYDVKM. CDR3 residues: CASSFFETQYF. The CDR3 nucleotides are TGTGCCAGCAGTTTCTTTGAGACCCAGTACTTC.

The chain carries TRBV10-3 and TRBJ2-1; 7 nucleotides align to TRBD1. This CDR3 has 16 amino acids. The V segment lost 2 bases and the J segment 2 bases; nucleotides outside the gene matches: 6. Germline-derived CDR1 and CDR2 are ENHRY and SYGVKD. This CDR3 is CAISEATGATYNEQFF. The CDR3 DNA sequence: TGTGCCATCAGTGAGGCTACAGGGGCCACCTACAATGAGCAGTTCTTC.

This clonotype was seen once. The chain uses TRBV5-1 and TRBJ1-5, with D possibly matching TRBD1 (5 bases). V was trimmed by 3 bases and J by 4 bases, leaving 11 bases between them. The CDR3 runs to 14 residues. Per the germline V gene, CDR1 is SGHRS and CDR2 is YFSETQ. The CDR3 loop reads CASSWSGGNQPQHF. The CDR3 DNA is TGCGCCAGCAGCTGGAGTGGGGGAAATCAGCCCCAGCATTTT.

This clonotype has more than one count but fewer than ten. The genes are TRBV5-1 and TRBJ2-1; D may be TRBD1 or TRBD2 (6 bases each). Germline lookup yields CDR1 SGHRS and CDR2 YFSETQ. Trimming stripped 9 bases from V and 0 bases from J, with 16 bases between. The CDR3 covers 15 residues. The CDR3 reads CATSRGPNSYNEQFF. The CDR3, as DNA: TGCGCCACCAGTCGGGGGCCCAACTCCTACAATGAGCAGTTCTTC.

The chain joins TRBV20-1 to TRBJ2-7, with TRBD1 identical over 7 bases. This CDR3 contains 14 residues. The trim removed 5 bases at V and 3 bases at J, leaving 10 bases unmatched. Germline-derived CDR1 and CDR2 are DFQATT and SNEGSKA (reference sequence). The CDR3 DNA follows: TGCAGTGCTGTGAGCTCGGCAGGGGGCTACGAGCAGTACTTC. It specifies CSAVSSAGGYEQYF.

Of note for this clonotype: A much larger clonotype is one base distant, so this may be a read error. This chain connects TRBV11-1 to TRBJ2-5; TRBD1 matches 7 bases. The CDR3 runs to 16 residues. Germline-derived CDR1 and CDR2 are SGHAT and FQDESV (reference sequence). With V trimmed by 5 bases and J by 11 bases, 20 bases remained unmatched. CDR3 in DNA: TGTGCCAGCAGCCGGACAGCCGGGACAGCAGTCAATGAGCAGTACTTC. Residues: CASSRTAGTAVNEQYF.

This clonotype was counted a few times. The chain uses TRBV7-2 and TRBJ2-5, with 10 positions matching TRBD2. There are 14 residues in the CDR3. Trimming at V came to 4 bases and at J to 4 bases, leaving 3 bases not matched to a gene. Germline CDR1 and CDR2: SGHTA and FQGNSA. The CDR3 spells CASSWLAGVETQYF. CDR3 bases: TGTGCCAGCAGCTGGCTAGCGGGGGTAGAGACCCAGTACTTC. Combining the CDR3 with reference TRBV7-2 and TRBJ2-5 gives the whole variable domain GAGVSQSPSNKVTEKGKDVELRCDPISGHTALYWYRQSLGQGLEFLIYFQGNSAPDKSGLPSDRFSAERTGGSVSTLTIQRTQQEDSAVYLCASSWLAGVETQYFGPGTRLLVL.